This T cell receptor beta chain was sequenced during a study of blood T cells in healthy people across ages. A remark on this clonotype: Its antigen is unidentified.

Alongside a J-beta primer mix, a sample-barcoded 5' primer served in a second PCR lasting about 7 to 11 cycles. Carrying 12 random nucleotides, a template-switch adaptor labeled each individual cDNA molecule. Each CDR3 protein is one row after TCRdb ran MiXCR on the 5' RACE reads. Here the sample spans 800,000 to 1,300,000 distinct CDR3 sequences, about 25% being singletons. Study findings and constraints: CMV infection status of these donors was not known.

Donors ranged from roughly 6 to 100 years old and were healthy Caucasians in Russia. The same specimen was also included in a second study, on T cells of mothers and their children.

The sample comprised blood. The receptor comes from a girl aged 2 to 10 in good health.

CDR3 nucleotide sequence: TGCAGTGCTAAGGCCCCAGTGAACACTGAAGCTTTCTTT. Its translation is CSAKAPVNTEAFF. J is TRBJ1-1 and V is TRBV20-1; no firm D call. The CDR3 has 13 residues. Trimming shortened V by 4 bases and J by 0 bases, and 9 bases separated the two germline ends. In germline, CDR1 is DFQATT, CDR2 SNEGSKA (reference sequence).